This T cell receptor (beta chain) was recovered during a study of T cell responses to AZD1222 COVID-19 vaccine. Some clones are missing from TCRdb's copy, which holds only in-frame ones; the method was immunoSEQ multiplex PCR. The sample yields approximately 150,000 clones, over 90% seen once. With 3 bases removed from V and 3 bases from J, the gap between germline ends came to 15 bases. CDR1 and CDR2 (germline): MDHEN, SYDVKM. This CDR3 has 15 amino acids. The receptor's source is an adult in good health. The rearrangement links TRBV28 to TRBJ2-7; D gene uncertain. The sequencing used peripheral blood, collected on day 0 of AZD1222 vaccination. CDR3 amino acids: CASSFTGLAGYEQYF. The CDR3 nucleotides are TGTGCCAGCAGTTTCACTGGGCTTGCTGGCTACGAGCAGTACTTC.